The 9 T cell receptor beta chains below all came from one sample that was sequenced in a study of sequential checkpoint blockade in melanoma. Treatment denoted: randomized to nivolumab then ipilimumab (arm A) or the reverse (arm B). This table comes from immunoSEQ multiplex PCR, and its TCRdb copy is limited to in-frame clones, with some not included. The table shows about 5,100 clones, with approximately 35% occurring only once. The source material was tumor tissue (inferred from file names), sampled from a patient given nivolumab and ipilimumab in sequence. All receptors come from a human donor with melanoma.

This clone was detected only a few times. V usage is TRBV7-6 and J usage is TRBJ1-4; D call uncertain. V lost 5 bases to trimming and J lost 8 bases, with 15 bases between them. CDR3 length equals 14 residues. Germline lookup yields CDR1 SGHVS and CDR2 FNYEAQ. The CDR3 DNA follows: TGTGCCAGCAGCCCCGTTTCAGGAGGGGAAAAACTGTTTTTT. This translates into CASSPVSGGEKLFF.

The CDR3 DNA sequence: TGTGCCAGTAGTATGGGTCTAGCGAGACAAGAGACCCAGTACTTC. Encoded protein: CASSMGLARQETQYF. This chain connects TRBV19 to TRBJ2-5; the D gene is possibly TRBD2 (6 bases). The CDR3 loop spans 15 amino acids. From germline, CDR1 is LNHDA and CDR2 SQIVND (reference sequence). Trimming shortened V by 3 bases and J by 2 bases, and 13 bases separated the two germline ends. The complete variable domain, with remaining parts taken from reference TRBV19 and TRBJ2-5, reads DGGITQSPKYLFRKEGQNVTLSCEQNLNHDAMYWYRQDPGQGLRLIYYSQIVNDFQKGDIAEGYSVSREKKESFPLTVTSAQKNPTAFYLCASSMGLARQETQYFGPGTRLLVL.

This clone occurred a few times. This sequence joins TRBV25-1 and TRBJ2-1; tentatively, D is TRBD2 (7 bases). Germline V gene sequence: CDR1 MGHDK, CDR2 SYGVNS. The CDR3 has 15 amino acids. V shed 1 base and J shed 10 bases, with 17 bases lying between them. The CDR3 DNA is TGTGCCAGCAGTGAATTACTAGCAGGGGAGGGGGAGCAGTTCTTC. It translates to CASSELLAGEGEQFF.

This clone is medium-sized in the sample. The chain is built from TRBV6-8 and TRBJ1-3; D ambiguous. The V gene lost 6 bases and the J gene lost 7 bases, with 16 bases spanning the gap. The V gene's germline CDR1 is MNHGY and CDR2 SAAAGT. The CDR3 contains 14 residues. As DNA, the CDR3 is TGTGCCAGCAGCCTTTCGGACGGTCGGAACACCATATATTTT. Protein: CASSLSDGRNTIYF.

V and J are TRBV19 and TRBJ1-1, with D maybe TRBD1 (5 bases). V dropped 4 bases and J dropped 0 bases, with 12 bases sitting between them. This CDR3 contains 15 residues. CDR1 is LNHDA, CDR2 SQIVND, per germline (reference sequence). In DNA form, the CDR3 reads TGTGCCAGTAGTACGATACAGGTTTTGAACACTGAAGCTTTCTTT. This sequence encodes CASSTIQVLNTEAFF.

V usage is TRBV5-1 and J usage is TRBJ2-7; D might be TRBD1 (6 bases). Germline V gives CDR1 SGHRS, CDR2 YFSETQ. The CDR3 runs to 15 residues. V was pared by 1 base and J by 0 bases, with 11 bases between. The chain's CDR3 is CASSLHYRDSYEQYF. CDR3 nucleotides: TGCGCCAGCAGCTTGCATTACAGGGACTCCTACGAGCAGTACTTC.

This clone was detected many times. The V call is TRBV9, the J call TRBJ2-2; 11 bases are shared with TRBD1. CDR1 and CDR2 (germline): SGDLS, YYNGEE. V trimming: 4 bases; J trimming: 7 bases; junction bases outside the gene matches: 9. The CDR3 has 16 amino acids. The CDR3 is CASSLGQGAKFGELFF. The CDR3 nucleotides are TGTGCCAGCAGCCTCGGACAGGGGGCTAAGTTCGGGGAGCTGTTTTTT.

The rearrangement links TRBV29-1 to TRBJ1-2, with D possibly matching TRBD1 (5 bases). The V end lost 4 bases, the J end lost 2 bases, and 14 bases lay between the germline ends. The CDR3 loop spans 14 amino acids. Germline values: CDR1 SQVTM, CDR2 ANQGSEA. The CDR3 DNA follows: TGCAGCGTTGGACTCCAGGGTCTAAACTATGGCTACACCTTC. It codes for CSVGLQGLNYGYTF. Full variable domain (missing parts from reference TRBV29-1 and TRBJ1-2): SAVISQKPSRDICQRGTSLTIQCQVDSQVTMMFWYRQQPGQSLTLIATANQGSEATYESGFVIDKFPISRPNLTFSTLTVSNMSPEDSSIYLCSVGLQGLNYGYTFGSGTRLTVV.

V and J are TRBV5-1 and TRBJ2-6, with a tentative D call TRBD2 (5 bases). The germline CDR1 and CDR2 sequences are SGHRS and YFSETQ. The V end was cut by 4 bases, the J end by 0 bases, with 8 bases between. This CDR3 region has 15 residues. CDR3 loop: CASSEGSSGANVLTF. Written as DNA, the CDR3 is TGCGCCAGCAGCGAAGGGAGCTCTGGGGCCAACGTCCTGACTTTC.